This T cell receptor beta chain was documented in a study of regulatory T cells in long-lasting Graves disease. Germline V CDR1 and CDR2: SEHNR, FQNEAQ (reference sequence). CDR3 length: 16 residues. This clonotype has a single count. Its antigen remains unknown. CDR3 regions were amplified by Arm-PCR using iRepertoire HTBI primers to build TCR beta libraries. TCRdb re-derived calls from the multiplex PCR reads in MiXCR, one entry per CDR3 protein. The data contain a few hundred thousand distinct CDR3 sequences, 12% of them singletons. The study's findings and limits: New patients shared around 920 public clonotypes, fewer than the approximately 2,500 shared by persistent patients.

Time point indicated: newly diagnosed GD, antithyroid drugs for less than 3 months. Preparation of the TCR library used RNA extracted from PBMCs. In addition, the sample was reused for a study of T cells in Graves' hyperthyroidism and ophthalmopathy. That report notes: The model made its ophthalmopathy prediction, and onset followed a median around six months later.

This receptor was taken from a woman aged 18 to 35 with Graves disease. Specimen: peripheral blood mononuclear cells (PBMCs), collected at new diagnosis, from a patient treated with antithyroid drugs. This chain connects TRBV7-9 to TRBJ2-3, with 8 positions matching TRBD2. Near its end, the DNA agrees better with TRBJ2-5, so the J call may be wrong. CDR3 sequence (DNA): TGTGCCAGCAGCCACAAAAAGAGCGGGGGAGGGGAGACCCAGTACTTC. Its translation: CASSHKKSGGGETQYF.